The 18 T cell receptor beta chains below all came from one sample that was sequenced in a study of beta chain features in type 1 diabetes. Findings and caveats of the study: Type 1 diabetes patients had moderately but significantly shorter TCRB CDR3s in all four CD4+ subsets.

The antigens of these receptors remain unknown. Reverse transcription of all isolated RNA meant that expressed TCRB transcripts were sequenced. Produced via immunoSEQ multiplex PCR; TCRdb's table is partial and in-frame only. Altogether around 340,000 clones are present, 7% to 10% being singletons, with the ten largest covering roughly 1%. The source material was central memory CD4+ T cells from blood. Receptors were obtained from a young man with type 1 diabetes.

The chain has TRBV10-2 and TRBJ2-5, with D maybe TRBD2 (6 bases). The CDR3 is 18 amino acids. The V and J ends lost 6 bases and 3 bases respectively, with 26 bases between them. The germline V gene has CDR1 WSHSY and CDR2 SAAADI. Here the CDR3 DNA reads TGCGCCAGCAGGCACTACTCCAGTTCCGGGGGTACGAAAGAGACCCAGTACTTC. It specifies CASRHYSSSGGTKETQYF.

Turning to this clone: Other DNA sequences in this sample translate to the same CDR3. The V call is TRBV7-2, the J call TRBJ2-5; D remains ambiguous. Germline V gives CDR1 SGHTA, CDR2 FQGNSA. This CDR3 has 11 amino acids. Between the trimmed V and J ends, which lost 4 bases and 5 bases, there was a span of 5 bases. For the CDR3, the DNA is TGTGCCAGCAGCTCTGAGGAGACCCAGTACTTC. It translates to CASSSEETQYF. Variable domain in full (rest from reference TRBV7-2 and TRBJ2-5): GAGVSQSPSNKVTEKGKDVELRCDPISGHTALYWYRQSLGQGLEFLIYFQGNSAPDKSGLPSDRFSAERTGGSVSTLTIQRTQQEDSAVYLCASSSEETQYFGPGTRLLVL.

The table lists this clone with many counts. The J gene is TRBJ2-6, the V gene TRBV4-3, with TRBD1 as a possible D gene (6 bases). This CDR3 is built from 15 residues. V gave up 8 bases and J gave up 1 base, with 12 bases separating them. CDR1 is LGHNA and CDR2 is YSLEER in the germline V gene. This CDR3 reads CASGRRGSGANVLTF. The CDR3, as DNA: TGCGCCAGCGGGCGCAGGGGATCTGGGGCCAACGTCCTGACTTTC.

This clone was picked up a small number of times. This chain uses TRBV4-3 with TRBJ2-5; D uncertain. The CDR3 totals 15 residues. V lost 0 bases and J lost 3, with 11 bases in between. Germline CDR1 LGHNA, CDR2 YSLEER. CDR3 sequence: CASSQDKRVEETQYF. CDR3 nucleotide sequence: TGCGCCAGCAGCCAAGATAAACGGGTGGAAGAGACCCAGTACTTC.

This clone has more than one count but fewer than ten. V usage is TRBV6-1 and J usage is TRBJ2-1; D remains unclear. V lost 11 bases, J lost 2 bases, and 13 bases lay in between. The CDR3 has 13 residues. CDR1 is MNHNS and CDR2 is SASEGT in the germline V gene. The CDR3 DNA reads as TGTGCCGCCCACACGGGTCCCTACAATGAGCAGTTCTTC. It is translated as CAAHTGPYNEQFF.

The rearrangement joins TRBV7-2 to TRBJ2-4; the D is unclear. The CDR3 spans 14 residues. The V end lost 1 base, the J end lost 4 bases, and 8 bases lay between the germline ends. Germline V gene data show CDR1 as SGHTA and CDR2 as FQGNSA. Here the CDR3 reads CASSLGAEKNIQYF. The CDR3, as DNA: TGTGCCAGCAGCTTAGGGGCAGAGAAAAACATTCAGTACTTC.

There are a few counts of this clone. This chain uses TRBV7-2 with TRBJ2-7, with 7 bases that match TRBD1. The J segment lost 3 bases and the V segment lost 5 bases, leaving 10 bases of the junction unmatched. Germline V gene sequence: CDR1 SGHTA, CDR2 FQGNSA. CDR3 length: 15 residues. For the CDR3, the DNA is TGTGCCAGCAGCCGAGACAAGGACAGGAGCTACGAGCAGTACTTC. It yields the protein CASSRDKDRSYEQYF.

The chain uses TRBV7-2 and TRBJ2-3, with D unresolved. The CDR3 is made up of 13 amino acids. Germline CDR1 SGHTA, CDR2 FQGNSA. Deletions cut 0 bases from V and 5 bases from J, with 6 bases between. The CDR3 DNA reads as TGTGCCAGCAGCTTAGCGGACCGAGATACGCAGTATTTT. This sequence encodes CASSLADRDTQYF.

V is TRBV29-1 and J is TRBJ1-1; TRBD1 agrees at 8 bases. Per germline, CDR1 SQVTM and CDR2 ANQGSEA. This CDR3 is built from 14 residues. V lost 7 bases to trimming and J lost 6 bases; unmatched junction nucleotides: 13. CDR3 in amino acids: CSGTLTGGRAEAFF. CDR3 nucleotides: TGCAGCGGTACCTTAACAGGGGGACGGGCTGAAGCTTTCTTT.

As DNA, the CDR3 is TGTGCCAGCAGCTCGGCGGGGGTTGAGCAGTTCTTC. This encodes CASSSAGVEQFF. The genes are TRBV7-9 and TRBJ2-1; 7 bases align to TRBD2. In germline, CDR1 is SEHNR, CDR2 FQNEAQ (reference sequence). The CDR3 sequence is 12 residues long. V shed 4 bases and J 9 bases; nucleotides not matched to a gene: 3.

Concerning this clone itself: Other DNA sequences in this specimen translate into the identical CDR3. The CDR3 protein is CASSFLRLASSYNEQFF. The CDR3 DNA reads TGTGCCAGCAGCTTTCTCCGACTAGCGAGCTCCTACAATGAGCAGTTCTTC. V is TRBV5-6 and J is TRBJ2-1, with 8 bases that match TRBD2. The junction had 7 bases not matched to a gene; V was cut back by 2 bases and J by 0 bases. The CDR3 has 17 amino acids. The V gene's germline CDR1 is SGHDT and CDR2 YYEEEE.

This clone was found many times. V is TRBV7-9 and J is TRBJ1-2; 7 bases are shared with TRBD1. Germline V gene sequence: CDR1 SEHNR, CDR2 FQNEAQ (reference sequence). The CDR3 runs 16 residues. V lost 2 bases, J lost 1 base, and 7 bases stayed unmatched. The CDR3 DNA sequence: TGTGCCAGCAGCTTAAACCGGGACAGCGGTAACTATGGCTACACCTTC. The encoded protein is CASSLNRDSGNYGYTF.

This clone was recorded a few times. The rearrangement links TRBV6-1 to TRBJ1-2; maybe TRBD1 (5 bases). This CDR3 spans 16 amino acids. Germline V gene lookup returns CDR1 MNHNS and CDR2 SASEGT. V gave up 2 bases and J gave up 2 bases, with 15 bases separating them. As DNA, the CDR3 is TGTGCCAGCAGTGAATTGGTTACGGGACTCAACTATGGCTACACCTTC. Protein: CASSELVTGLNYGYTF.

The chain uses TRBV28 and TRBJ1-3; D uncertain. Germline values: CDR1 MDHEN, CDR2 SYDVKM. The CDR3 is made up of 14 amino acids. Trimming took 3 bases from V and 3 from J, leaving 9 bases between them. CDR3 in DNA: TGTGCCAGCAGTTTCGATTCTGGTGGAAACACCATATATTTT. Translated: CASSFDSGGNTIYF. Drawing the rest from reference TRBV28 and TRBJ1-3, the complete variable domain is DVKVTQSSRYLVKRTGEKVFLECVQDMDHENMFWYRQDPGLGLRLIYFSYDVKMKEKGDIPEGYSVSREKKERFSLILESASTNQTSMYLCASSFDSGGNTIYFGEGSWLTVV.

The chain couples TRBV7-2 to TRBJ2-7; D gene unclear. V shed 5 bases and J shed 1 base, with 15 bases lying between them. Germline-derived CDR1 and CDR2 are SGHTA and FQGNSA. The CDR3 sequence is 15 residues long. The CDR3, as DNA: TGTGCCAGCAGCCCGTGGAAGACATCGTCCTACGAGCAGTACTTC. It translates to CASSPWKTSSYEQYF.

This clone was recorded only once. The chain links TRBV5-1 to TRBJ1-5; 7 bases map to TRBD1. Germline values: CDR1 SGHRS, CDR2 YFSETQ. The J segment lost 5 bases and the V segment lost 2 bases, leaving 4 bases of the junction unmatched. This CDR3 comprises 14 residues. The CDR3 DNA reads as TGCGCCAGCAGCTTTGGGACAGAGGATCAGCCCCAGCATTTT. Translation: CASSFGTEDQPQHF.

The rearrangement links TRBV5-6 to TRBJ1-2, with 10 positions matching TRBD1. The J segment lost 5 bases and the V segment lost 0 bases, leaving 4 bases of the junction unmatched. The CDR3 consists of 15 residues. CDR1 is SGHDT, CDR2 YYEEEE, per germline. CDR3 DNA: TGTGCCAGCAGCTTGGGGTGGACAGGGGGATATGGCTACACCTTC. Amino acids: CASSLGWTGGYGYTF.

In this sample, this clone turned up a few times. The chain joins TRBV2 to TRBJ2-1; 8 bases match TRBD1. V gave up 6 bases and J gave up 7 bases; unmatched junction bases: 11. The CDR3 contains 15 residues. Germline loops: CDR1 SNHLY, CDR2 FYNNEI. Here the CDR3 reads CASRLDRGEGNEQFF. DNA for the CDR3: TGTGCCAGCAGGCTCGACAGGGGAGAAGGTAATGAGCAGTTCTTC.